The clone carrying this T cell receptor (beta chain) was observed a single time. The antigen remains unidentified. This sample stems from a study of multiple sclerosis patients with progressive multifocal leukoencephalopathy. Looking at the study overall: The control group, sampled over time, had multiple sclerosis, received natalizumab and did not develop PML.

The sample's time point: before natalizumab initiation. Profiled with immunoSEQ multiplex PCR; TCRdb holds only in-frame clones, not every one. The sample has 31,000 or so clones, 89% seen once. Germline CDR1 SGHNT, CDR2 YYREEE (reference sequence). CDR3 length: 15 residues. Trimming stripped 4 bases from V and 4 bases from J, with 18 bases between. Study-wide findings and caveats: Expanded clones at PML onset predated and persisted through natalizumab therapy.

Specimen: PBMCs. The J gene is TRBJ2-7, the V gene TRBV5-4; D may be TRBD1 (5 bases). The TCR sequence derives from a human donor with multiple sclerosis. The CDR3 region is CASSQNGYGAYEQYF. The CDR3 bases are TGTGCCAGCAGCCAAAACGGGTATGGGGCTTACGAGCAGTACTTC.